This T cell receptor beta chain was documented in a study of response to subunit inactivated influenza vaccine. MiXCR, run by TCRdb on the RT-PCR reads, gives a single entry per CDR3 protein. The table includes more than 400,000 distinct CDR3 sequences, approximately 7.3% detected once. This CDR3 region has 18 residues. Per the germline V gene, CDR1 is SGDLS and CDR2 is YYNGEE. The J segment lost 0 bases and the V segment lost 4 bases, leaving 7 bases of the junction unmatched. Broader study findings: Every seasonal influenza vaccination brings in few new T cells, the authors suggested.

As to this clonotype: Its antigen is undetermined.

The sample was PBMCs from blood, taken less than 30 months after vaccination. The TCR sequence derives from a man aged 50 to 75 who received an inactivated influenza vaccine. The V call is TRBV9, the J call TRBJ2-3; 14 bases are shared with TRBD2. The CDR3 sequence: CASSPGLAGGTSTDTQYF. For the CDR3, the DNA is TGTGCCAGCAGCCCCGGACTAGCGGGGGGAACTAGCACAGATACGCAGTATTTT.